This entry lists 10 T cell receptor beta chains sequenced from one sample in a study of OX40 agonist ivuxolimab in advanced cancers. Using immunoSEQ multiplex PCR, the repertoire was profiled, and TCRdb retains in-frame clones only, with some absent. The sample has tens of thousands of clones, 90% seen once. Material: CD4+ or CD8+ T cells sorted from blood, obtained in a trial of the OX40 agonist ivuxolimab. These TCRs come from an adult with an advanced solid tumor such as melanoma, head and neck, liver or kidney cancer.

This clone was seen only once. The V gene is TRBV6-1, the J gene TRBJ1-1; D remains ambiguous. V shed 2 bases and J shed 1 base, with 11 bases lying between them. Looked up from germline, CDR1 is MNHNS and CDR2 is SASEGT. The CDR3 runs to 15 residues. The CDR3 DNA is TGTGCCAGCAGTGAACCGGCTGCTCCGAACACTGAAGCTTTCTTT. This gives the protein CASSEPAAPNTEAFF.

The genes are TRBV19 and TRBJ1-5; D remains unclear. The germline V gene encodes CDR1 LNHDA and CDR2 SQIVND (reference sequence). V lost 5 bases and J 3 bases, leaving 11 bases between the germline ends. This CDR3 region has 14 residues. The CDR3 region is CASSPPGPNQPQHF. CDR3 DNA: TGTGCCAGTAGTCCCCCTGGGCCCAATCAGCCCCAGCATTTT. Drawing the rest from reference TRBV19 and TRBJ1-5, the complete variable domain is DGGITQSPKYLFRKEGQNVTLSCEQNLNHDAMYWYRQDPGQGLRLIYYSQIVNDFQKGDIAEGYSVSREKKESFPLTVTSAQKNPTAFYLCASSPPGPNQPQHFGDGTRLSIL.

The chain combines TRBV7-2 with TRBJ2-1; 8 bases match TRBD2. With 4 bases clipped from V and 7 bases from J, the junction kept 9 bases outside the gene matches. This CDR3 spans 15 amino acids. Germline V gives CDR1 SGHTA, CDR2 FQGNSA. CDR3 sequence: CASSSIPGGPNEQFF. For the CDR3, the DNA is TGTGCCAGCAGCTCCATTCCGGGGGGGCCGAATGAGCAGTTCTTC.

This chain uses TRBV5-1 with TRBJ2-3; a possible D gene is TRBD1 (5 bases). The CDR3 contains 14 residues. V was shortened by 3 bases and J by 8 bases, with 16 bases between the two germline ends. Germline V gene lookup returns CDR1 SGHRS and CDR2 YFSETQ. CDR3 protein: CASSSPRQTLTQYF. CDR3 sequence (DNA): TGCGCCAGCAGCTCGCCCCGACAGACTCTTACGCAGTATTTT.

The rearrangement links TRBV7-6 to TRBJ2-3, with a tentative D call TRBD1 (7 bases). Germline V lookup: CDR1 SGHVS, CDR2 FNYEAQ. The V and J ends lost 0 bases and 3 bases respectively, with 13 bases between them. This CDR3 is built from 16 residues. The CDR3 sequence: CASSLALSGGTDTQYF. The DNA of the CDR3 is TGTGCCAGCAGCTTAGCGCTTTCAGGGGGGACAGATACGCAGTATTTT.

This chain links TRBV4-1 with TRBJ2-5; the match to TRBD2 covers 13 bases. The CDR3 totals 17 residues. With 4 bases clipped from V and 1 base from J, the junction kept 6 bases outside the gene matches. CDR1 is MGHRA, CDR2 YSYEKL, per germline. This CDR3 is CASSPQGLAGFQETQYF. The CDR3 DNA sequence: TGCGCCAGCAGCCCTCAGGGACTAGCGGGGTTCCAAGAGACCCAGTACTTC.

The rearrangement joins TRBV29-1 to TRBJ2-1, with 11 bases fitting TRBD2. With V trimmed by 2 bases and J by 2 bases, 2 bases remained unmatched. CDR3 length: 15 residues. Per the germline V gene, CDR1 is SQVTM and CDR2 is ANQGSEA. Here the CDR3 DNA reads TGCAGCGTTGAACCGGGACTAGCGGCCTACAATGAGCAGTTCTTC. Amino acids: CSVEPGLAAYNEQFF.

The chain joins TRBV13 to TRBJ2-7; 8 bases align to TRBD1. The CDR3 loop spans 14 amino acids. Trimming took 5 bases from V and 4 from J; bases not matched to a gene: 7. Germline values: CDR1 PRHDT, CDR2 FYEKMQ (reference sequence). In DNA, the CDR3 is TGTGCCAGCAGCCGGACAGGGACGGGGTACGAGCAGTACTTC. It yields the protein CASSRTGTGYEQYF.

CDR3 nucleotides: TGTGCCAGCAGTGAGGCTTTGAACACTGAAGCTTTCTTT. This sequence encodes CASSEALNTEAFF. The V gene is TRBV28, the J gene TRBJ1-1; D gene uncertain. Germline V gene sequence: CDR1 MDHEN, CDR2 SYDVKM. V was cut by 5 bases and J by 0 bases, with 7 bases left in between. The CDR3 spans 13 residues.

The rearrangement uses TRBV4-1 and TRBJ2-1, with D unclear. V lost 0 bases and J lost 2, with 11 bases in between. The CDR3 totals 16 residues. Germline V lookup: CDR1 MGHRA, CDR2 YSYEKL. CDR3 sequence reads: CASSQDPSGPYNEQFF. For the CDR3, the DNA is TGCGCCAGCAGCCAAGATCCCTCAGGTCCCTACAATGAGCAGTTCTTC.